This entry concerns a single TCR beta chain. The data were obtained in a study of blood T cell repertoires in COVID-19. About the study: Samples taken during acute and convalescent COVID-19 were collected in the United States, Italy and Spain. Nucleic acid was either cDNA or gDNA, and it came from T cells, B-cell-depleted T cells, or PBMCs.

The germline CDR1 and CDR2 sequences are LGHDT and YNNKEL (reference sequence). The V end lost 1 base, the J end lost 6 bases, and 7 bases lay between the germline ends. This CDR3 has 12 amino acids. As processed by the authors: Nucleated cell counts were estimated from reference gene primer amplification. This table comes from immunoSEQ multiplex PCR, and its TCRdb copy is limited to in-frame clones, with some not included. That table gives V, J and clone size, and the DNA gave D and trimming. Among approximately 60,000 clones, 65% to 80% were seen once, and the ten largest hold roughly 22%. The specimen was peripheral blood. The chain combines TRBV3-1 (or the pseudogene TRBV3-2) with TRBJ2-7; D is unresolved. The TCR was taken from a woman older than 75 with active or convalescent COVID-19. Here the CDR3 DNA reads TGTGCCAGCAGCCAAGCCTACCCCGAGCAGTACTTC. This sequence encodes CASSQAYPEQYF.